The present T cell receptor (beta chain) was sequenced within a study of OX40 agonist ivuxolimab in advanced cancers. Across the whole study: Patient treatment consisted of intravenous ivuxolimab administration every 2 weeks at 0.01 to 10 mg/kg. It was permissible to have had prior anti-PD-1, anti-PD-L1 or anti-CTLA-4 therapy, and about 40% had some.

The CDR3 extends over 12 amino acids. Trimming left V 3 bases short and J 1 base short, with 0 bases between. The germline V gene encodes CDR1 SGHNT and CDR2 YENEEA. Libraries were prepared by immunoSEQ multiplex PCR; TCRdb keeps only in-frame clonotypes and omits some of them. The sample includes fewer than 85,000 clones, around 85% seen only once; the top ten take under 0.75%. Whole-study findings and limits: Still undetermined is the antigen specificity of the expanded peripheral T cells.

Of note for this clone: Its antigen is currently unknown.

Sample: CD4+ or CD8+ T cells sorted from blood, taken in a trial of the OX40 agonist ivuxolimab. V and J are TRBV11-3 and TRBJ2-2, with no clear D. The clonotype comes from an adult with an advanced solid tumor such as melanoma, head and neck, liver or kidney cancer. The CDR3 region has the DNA TGTGCCAGCAGCTTGAACACCGGGGAGCTGTTTTTT. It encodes CASSLNTGELFF.